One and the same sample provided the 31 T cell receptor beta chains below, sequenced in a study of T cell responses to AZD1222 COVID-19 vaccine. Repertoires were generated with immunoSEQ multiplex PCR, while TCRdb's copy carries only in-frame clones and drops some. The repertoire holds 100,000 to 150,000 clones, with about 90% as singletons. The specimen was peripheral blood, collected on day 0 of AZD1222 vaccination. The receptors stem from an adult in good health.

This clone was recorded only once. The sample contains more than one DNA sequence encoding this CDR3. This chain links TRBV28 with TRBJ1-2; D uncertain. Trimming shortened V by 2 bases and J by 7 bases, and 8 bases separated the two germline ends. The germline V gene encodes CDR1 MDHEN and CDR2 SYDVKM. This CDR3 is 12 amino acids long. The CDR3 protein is CASSLSLGGYTF. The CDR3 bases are TGTGCCAGCAGTTTAAGTCTCGGTGGCTACACCTTC.

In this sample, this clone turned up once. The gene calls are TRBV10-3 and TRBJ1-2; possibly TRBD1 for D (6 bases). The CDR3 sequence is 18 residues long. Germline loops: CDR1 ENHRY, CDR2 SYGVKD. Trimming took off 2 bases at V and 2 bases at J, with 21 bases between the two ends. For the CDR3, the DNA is TGTGCCATCAGTGAGAAGATAAAGGGAGCCGGGACAAACTATGGCTACACCTTC. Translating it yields CAISEKIKGAGTNYGYTF.

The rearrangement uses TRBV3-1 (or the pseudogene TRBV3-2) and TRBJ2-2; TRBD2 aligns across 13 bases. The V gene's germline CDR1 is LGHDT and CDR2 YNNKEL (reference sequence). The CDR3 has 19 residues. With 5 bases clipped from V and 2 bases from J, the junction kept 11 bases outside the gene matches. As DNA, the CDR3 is TGTGCCAGCAGCAATGGCCAACTAGCGGGGGGGATTAACACCGGGGAGCTGTTTTTT. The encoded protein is CASSNGQLAGGINTGELFF.

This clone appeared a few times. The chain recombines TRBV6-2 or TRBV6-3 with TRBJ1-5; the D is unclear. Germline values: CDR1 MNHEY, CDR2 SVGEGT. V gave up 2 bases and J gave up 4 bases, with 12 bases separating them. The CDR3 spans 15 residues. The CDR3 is CASSYGILRNQPQHF. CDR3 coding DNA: TGTGCCAGCAGTTACGGTATCCTGAGGAATCAGCCCCAGCATTTT.

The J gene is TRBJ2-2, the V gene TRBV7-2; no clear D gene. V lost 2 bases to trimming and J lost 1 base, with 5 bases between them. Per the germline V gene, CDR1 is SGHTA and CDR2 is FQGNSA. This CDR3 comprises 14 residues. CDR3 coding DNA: TGTGCCAGCAGCTTAAGGCAGAACACCGGGGAGCTGTTTTTT. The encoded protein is CASSLRQNTGELFF.

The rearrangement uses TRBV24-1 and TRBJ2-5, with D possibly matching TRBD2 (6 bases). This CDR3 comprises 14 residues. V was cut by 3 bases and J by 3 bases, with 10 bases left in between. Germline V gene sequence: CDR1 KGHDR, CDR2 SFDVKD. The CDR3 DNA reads TGTGCCACCAGTGATCTGGTAGCGGAAGAGACCCAGTACTTC. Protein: CATSDLVAEETQYF.

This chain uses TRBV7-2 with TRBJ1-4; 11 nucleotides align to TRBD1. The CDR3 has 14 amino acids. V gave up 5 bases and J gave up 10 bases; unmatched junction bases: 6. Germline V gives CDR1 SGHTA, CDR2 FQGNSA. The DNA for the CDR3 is TGTGCCAGCAGCCAGGACAGGGGGCATGGAAAACTGTTTTTT. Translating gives CASSQDRGHGKLFF.

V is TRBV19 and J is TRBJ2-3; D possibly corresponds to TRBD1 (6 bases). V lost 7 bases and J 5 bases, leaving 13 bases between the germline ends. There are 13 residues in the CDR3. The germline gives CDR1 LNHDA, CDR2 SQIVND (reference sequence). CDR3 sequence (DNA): TGTGCCAGTAAGAGACAGGACCGAGATACGCAGTATTTT. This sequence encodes CASKRQDRDTQYF.

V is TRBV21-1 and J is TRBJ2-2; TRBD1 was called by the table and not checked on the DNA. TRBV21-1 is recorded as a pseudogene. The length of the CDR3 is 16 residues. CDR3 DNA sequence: TGTGCCAGCAGCAAGGGACAGGGGAATTTGCCCGGGGAGCTGTTTTTT. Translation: CASSKGQGNLPGELFF.

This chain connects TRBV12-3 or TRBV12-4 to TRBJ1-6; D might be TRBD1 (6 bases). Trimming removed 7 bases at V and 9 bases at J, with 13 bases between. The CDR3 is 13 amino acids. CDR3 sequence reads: CASTTRGGSPLHF. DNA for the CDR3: TGTGCCAGCACAACCAGGGGCGGTTCACCCCTCCACTTT.

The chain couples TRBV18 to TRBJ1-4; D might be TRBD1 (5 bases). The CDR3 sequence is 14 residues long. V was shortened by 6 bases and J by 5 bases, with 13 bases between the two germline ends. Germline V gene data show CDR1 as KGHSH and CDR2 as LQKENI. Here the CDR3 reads CASSPRADNEKLFF. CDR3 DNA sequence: TGTGCCAGCTCGCCCAGGGCGGACAATGAAAAACTGTTTTTT.

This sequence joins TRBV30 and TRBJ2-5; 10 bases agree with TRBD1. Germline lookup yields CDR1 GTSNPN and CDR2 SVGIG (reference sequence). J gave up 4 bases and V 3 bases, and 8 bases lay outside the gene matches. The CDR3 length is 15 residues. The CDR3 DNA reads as TGTGCCTGGAGCGGCCGGGACAGGGGCCCAGAGACCCAGTACTTC. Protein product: CAWSGRDRGPETQYF.

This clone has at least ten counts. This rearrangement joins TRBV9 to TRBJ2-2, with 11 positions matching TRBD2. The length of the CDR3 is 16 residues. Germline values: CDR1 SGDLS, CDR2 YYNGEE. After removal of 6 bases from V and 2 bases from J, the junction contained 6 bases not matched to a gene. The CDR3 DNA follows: TGTGCCAGCACACCTGGGACTAGCGGAAACACCGGGGAGCTGTTTTTT. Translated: CASTPGTSGNTGELFF.

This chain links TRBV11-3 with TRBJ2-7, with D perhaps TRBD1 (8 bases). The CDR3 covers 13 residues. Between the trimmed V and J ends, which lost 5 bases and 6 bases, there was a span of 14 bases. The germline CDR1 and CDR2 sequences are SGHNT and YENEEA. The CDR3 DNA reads TGTGCCAGCAGCCTACAGGGGGGGTCCGAGCAGTACTTC. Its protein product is CASSLQGGSEQYF.

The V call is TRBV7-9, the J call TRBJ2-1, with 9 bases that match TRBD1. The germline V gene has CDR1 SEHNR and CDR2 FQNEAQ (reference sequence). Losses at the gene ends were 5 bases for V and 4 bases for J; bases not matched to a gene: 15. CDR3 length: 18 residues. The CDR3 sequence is CASSPFPGQGQEYNEQFF. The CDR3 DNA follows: TGTGCCAGCAGCCCCTTCCCGGGACAGGGACAGGAGTACAATGAGCAGTTCTTC. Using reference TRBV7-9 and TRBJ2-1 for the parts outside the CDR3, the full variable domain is DTGVSQNPRHKITKRGQNVTFRCDPISEHNRLYWYRQTLGQGPEFLTYFQNEAQLEKSRLLSDRFSAERPKGSFSTLEIQRTEQGDSAMYLCASSPFPGQGQEYNEQFFGPGTRLTVL.

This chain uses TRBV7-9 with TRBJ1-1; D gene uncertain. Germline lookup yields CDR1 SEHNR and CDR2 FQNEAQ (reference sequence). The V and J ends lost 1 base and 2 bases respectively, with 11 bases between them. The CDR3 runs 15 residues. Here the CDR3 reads CASSLVKVTNTEAFF. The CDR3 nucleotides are TGTGCCAGCAGCTTAGTCAAGGTAACTAACACTGAAGCTTTCTTT.

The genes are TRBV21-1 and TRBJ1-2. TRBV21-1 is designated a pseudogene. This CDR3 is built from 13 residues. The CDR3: CASSRGAEDGYTF. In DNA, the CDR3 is TGTGCCAGCAGTAGGGGGGCCGAGGATGGCTACACCTTC.

In DNA form, the CDR3 reads TGTGCCAGCACCCTTACTGGAGGCCAGCCCCAGCATTTT. It is translated as CASTLTGGQPQHF. The genes are TRBV7-2 and TRBJ1-5; D is undetermined. Germline V gene lookup returns CDR1 SGHTA and CDR2 FQGNSA. There are 13 residues in the CDR3. V lost 7 bases and J 7 bases, leaving 14 bases between the germline ends.

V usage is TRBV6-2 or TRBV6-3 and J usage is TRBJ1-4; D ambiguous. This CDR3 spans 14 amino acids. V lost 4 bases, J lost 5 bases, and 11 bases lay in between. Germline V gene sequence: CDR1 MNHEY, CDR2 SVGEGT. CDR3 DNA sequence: TGTGCCAGCAGTTGGACGGAACCCAATGAAAAACTGTTTTTT. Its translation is CASSWTEPNEKLFF.

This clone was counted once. Here the CDR3 reads CASSLIGAYEQYF. CDR3 in DNA: TGTGCCAGCAGCTTAATTGGGGCCTACGAGCAGTACTTC. The chain carries TRBV7-2 and TRBJ2-7, with D unclear. The CDR3 spans 13 residues. Germline CDR1 reads SGHTA; CDR2 reads FQGNSA. V gave up 2 bases and J gave up 2 bases, with 7 bases separating them. The full variable domain, rest sourced from reference TRBV7-2 and TRBJ2-7, is GAGVSQSPSNKVTEKGKDVELRCDPISGHTALYWYRQSLGQGLEFLIYFQGNSAPDKSGLPSDRFSAERTGGSVSTLTIQRTQQEDSAVYLCASSLIGAYEQYFGPGTRLTVT.

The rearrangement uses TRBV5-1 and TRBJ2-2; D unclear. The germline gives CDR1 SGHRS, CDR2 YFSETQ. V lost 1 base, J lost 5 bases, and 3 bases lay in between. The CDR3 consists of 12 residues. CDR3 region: CASSLWTGELFF. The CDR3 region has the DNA TGCGCCAGCAGCTTGTGGACCGGGGAGCTGTTTTTT.

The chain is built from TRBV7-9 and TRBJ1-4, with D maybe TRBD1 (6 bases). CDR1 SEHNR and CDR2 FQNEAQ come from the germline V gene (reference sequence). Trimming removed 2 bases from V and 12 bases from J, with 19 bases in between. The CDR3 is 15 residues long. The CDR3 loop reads CASSLFSGAESQLFF. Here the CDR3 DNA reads TGTGCCAGCAGCTTATTTTCAGGGGCCGAGTCACAACTGTTTTTT.

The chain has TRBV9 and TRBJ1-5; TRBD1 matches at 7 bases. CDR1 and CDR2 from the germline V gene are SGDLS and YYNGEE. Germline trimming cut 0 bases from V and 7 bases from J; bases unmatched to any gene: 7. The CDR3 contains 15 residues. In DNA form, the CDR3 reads TGTGCCAGCAGCGTAGGGGGACAGTCCGGCCAGCCCCAGCATTTT. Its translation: CASSVGGQSGQPQHF.

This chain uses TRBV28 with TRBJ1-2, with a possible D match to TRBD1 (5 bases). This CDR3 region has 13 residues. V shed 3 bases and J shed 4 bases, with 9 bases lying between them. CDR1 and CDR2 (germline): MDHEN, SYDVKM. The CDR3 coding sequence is TGTGCCAGCAGTTTCGGCGGGGGCTATGGCTACACCTTC. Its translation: CASSFGGGYGYTF.

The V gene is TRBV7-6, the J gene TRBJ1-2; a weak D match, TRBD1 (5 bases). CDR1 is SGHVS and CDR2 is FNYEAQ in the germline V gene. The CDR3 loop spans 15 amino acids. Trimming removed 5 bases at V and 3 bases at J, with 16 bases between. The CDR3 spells CASSPTRGGYYGYTF. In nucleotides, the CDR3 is TGTGCCAGCAGCCCAACACGTGGGGGATACTATGGCTACACCTTC.

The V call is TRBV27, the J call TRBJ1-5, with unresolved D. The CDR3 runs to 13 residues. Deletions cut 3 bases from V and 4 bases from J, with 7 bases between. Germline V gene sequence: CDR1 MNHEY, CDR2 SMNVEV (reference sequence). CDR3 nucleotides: TGTGCCAGCAGTTTGAGAGGGAATCAGCCCCAGCATTTT. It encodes CASSLRGNQPQHF.

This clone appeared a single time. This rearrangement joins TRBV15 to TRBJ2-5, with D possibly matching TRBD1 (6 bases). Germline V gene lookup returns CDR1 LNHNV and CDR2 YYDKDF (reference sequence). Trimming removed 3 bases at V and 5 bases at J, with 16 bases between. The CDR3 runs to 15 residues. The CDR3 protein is CATSSTNRVGETQYF. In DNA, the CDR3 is TGTGCCACCAGCAGTACGAACAGGGTTGGGGAGACCCAGTACTTC.

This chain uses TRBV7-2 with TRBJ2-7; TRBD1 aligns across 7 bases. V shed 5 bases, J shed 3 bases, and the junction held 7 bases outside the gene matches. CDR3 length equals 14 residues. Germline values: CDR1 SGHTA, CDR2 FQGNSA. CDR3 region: CASSTTGAGYEQYF. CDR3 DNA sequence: TGTGCCAGCAGCACCACAGGGGCGGGCTACGAGCAGTACTTC.

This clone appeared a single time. The CDR3 nucleotides read TGTGCCAGCAGTCCTTGGAGCGGTAGCACCGGGGAGCTGTTTTTT. Its translation: CASSPWSGSTGELFF. V gene TRBV6-5 combines with J gene TRBJ2-2, with a tentative D call TRBD2 (5 bases). The germline V gene has CDR1 MNHEY and CDR2 SVGAGI. This CDR3 is 15 amino acids long. V lost 5 bases and J lost 4, with 14 bases in between.

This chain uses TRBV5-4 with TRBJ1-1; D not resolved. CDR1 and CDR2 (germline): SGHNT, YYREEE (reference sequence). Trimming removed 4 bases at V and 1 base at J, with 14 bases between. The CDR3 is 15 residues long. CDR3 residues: CASSLPGTANTEAFF. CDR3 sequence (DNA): TGTGCCAGCAGCCTGCCTGGAACAGCGAACACTGAAGCTTTCTTT. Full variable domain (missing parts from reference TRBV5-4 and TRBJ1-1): ETGVTQSPTHLIKTRGQQVTLRCSSQSGHNTVSWYQQALGQGPQFIFQYYREEENGRGNFPPRFSGLQFPNYSSELNVNALELDDSALYLCASSLPGTANTEAFFGQGTRLTVV.

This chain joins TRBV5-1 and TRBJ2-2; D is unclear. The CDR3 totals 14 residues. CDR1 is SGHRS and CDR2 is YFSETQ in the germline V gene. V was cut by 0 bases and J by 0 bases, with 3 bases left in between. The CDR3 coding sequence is TGCGCCAGCAGCTTGGCGACGAACACCGGGGAGCTGTTTTTT. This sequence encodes CASSLATNTGELFF.